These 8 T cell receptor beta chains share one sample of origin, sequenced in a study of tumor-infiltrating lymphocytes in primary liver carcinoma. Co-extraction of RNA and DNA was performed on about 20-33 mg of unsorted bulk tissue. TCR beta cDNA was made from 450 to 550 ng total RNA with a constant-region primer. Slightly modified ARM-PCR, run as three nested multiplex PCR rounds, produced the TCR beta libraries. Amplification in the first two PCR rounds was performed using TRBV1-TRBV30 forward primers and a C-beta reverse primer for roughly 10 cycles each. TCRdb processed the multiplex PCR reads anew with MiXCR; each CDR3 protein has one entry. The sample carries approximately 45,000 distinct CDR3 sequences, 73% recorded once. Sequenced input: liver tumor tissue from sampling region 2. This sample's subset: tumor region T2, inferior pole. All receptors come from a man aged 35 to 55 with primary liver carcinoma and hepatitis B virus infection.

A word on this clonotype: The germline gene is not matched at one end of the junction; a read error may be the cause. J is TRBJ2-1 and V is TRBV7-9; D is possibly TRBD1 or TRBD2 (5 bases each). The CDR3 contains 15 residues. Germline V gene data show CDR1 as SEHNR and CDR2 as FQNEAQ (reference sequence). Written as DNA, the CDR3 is TGTGTCAGCAGCCCTGACAGAGGGCCGTACAATGAACAGTTCTTC. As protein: CVSSPDRGPYNEQFF.

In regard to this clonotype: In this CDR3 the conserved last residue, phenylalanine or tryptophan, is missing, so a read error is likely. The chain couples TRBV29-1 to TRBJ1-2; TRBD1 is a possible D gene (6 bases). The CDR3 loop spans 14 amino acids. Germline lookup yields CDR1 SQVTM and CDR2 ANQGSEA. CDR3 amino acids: CIVKFGQSIYAYTS. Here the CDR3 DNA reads TGCATCGTCAAGTTTGGACAGTCGATCTATGCCTACACCTCC.

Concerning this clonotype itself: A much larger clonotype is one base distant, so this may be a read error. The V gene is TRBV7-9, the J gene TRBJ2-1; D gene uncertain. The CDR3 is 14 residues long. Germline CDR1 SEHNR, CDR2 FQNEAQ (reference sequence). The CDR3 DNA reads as TGTGACAGCAGCTTAATTCACTCCTACAATGAGCAGTTCTTC. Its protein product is CDSSLIHSYNEQFF.

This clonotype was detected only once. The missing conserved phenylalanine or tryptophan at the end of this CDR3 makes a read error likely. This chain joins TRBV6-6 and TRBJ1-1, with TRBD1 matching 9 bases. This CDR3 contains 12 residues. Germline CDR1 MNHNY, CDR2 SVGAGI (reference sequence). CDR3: CASTYSGQGAFI. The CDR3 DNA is TGTGCCAGCACTTACTCAGGACAGGGGGCTTTCATT.

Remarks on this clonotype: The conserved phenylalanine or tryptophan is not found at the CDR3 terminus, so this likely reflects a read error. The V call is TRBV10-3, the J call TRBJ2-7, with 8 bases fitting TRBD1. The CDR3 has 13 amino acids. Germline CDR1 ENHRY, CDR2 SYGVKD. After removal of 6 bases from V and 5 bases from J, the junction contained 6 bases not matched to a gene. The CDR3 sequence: CAIRTDRADEQYI. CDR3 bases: TGTGCCATCAGGACGGACAGGGCAGACGAGCAGTACATC.

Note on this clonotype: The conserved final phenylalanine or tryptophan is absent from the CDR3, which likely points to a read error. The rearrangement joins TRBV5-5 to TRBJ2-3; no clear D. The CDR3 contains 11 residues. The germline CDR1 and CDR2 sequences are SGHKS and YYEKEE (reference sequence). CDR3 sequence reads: CASSFGDTQYL. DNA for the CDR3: TGTGCCAGTAGCTTTGGAGATACGCAGTATCTT.

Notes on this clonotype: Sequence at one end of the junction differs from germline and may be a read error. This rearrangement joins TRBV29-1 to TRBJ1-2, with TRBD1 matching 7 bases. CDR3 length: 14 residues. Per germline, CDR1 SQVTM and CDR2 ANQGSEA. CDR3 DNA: TGTAGCGTTGAAGCGGAAGAGGGGGCGGATGACTACACCTTC. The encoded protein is CSVEAEEGADDYTF.

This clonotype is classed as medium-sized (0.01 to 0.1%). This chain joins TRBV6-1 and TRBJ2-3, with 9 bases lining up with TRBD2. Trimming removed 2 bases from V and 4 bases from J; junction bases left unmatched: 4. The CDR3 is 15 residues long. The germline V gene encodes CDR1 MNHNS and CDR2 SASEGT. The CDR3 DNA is TGTGCCAGCAGTGAATCGTCTAGCGGGGCAGATACGCAGTATTTT. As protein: CASSESSSGADTQYF.